The T cell receptor beta chain under discussion was sequenced for a study of T cells in Graves' hyperthyroidism and ophthalmopathy. Study results and limitations: Among thyroid clonotypes expanded above 0.001, most also appeared in blood.

A few counts support this clonotype. Its specificity is unknown. TCR beta CDR3 region amplification was performed from RNA transcripts. The HTBI primer set drove a first-round RT-PCR of the TCR CDR3. A single record per CDR3 protein comes from TCRdb applying MiXCR to the multiplex PCR reads. The data hold 350,000 to 400,000 distinct CDR3 sequences, with about a fifth observed a single time. Absence of ophthalmopathy progression within 18 months defined stable Graves' hyperthyroidism. Cells are PBMCs isolated from about 10 ml of fresh blood. This receptor was identified in a woman under 30 with Graves' hyperthyroidism. The sample consisted of blood.

In nucleotides, the CDR3 is TGTGCCAGCAGCTTACCCCGCGGCGGGGCTTTCTTT. This sequence encodes CASSLPRGGAFF. This chain uses TRBV7-9 with TRBJ1-1; D call uncertain. Per germline, CDR1 SEHNR and CDR2 FQNEAQ (reference sequence). There are 12 residues in the CDR3. Trimming stripped 2 bases from V and 11 bases from J, with 12 bases between.